Below, 31 T cell receptor beta chains from the same sample are listed, as sequenced in a study of identical twins. TCRdb analysed the 5' RACE reads with MiXCR anew, one entry per CDR3 protein. The sample lists 510,000 or so distinct CDR3 sequences; roughly 15% were seen once. This sample was shared with a second study, whose subject was yellow fever vaccine responses in identical twins.

The sequenced sample consisted of CD4+ T cells sorted from blood. The source of these receptors is a woman aged 18 to 35 in good health.

This rearrangement joins TRBV3-1 to TRBJ1-4, with TRBD1 matching 8 bases. The V segment lost 6 bases and the J segment 6 bases; nucleotides outside the gene matches: 6. The CDR3 extends over 14 amino acids. Germline CDR1 reads LGHDT; CDR2 reads YNNKEL (reference sequence). This CDR3 is CASSLQGGDEKLFF. CDR3 coding DNA: TGTGCCAGCAGTCTACAGGGGGGCGATGAAAAACTGTTTTTT.

This clonotype showed up just a few times. The V and J genes are TRBV15 and TRBJ1-5; D remains unclear. Germline V gene lookup returns CDR1 LNHNV and CDR2 YYDKDF (reference sequence). This CDR3 is 13 amino acids long. Trimming took 2 bases from V and 4 from J, leaving 6 bases between them. The CDR3 sequence: CATSRQANQPQHF. In DNA form, the CDR3 reads TGTGCCACCAGCAGACAGGCTAATCAGCCCCAGCATTTT.

The gene calls are TRBV9 and TRBJ2-1; 8 bases agree with TRBD2. The CDR3 extends over 18 amino acids. Germline V lookup: CDR1 SGDLS, CDR2 YYNGEE. Trimming took 4 bases from V and 4 from J; bases not matched to a gene: 16. The CDR3 coding sequence is TGTGCCAGCAGCCCCAGAAGCGGGAGTGGGCAAAAATACAATGAGCAGTTCTTC. Translating it yields CASSPRSGSGQKYNEQFF.

The V call is TRBV28, the J call TRBJ2-1, with D possibly TRBD1 on 6 matching bases. Germline V CDR1 and CDR2: MDHEN, SYDVKM. Trimming stripped 5 bases from V and 9 bases from J, with 20 bases between. The CDR3 contains 15 residues. The DNA for the CDR3 is TGTGCCAGCAGTCGGTCCTATAGGGGGTGGGGTGAGCAGTTCTTC. It codes for CASSRSYRGWGEQFF.

The chain links TRBV20-1 to TRBJ2-7; no clear D. The V end lost 3 bases, the J end lost 6 bases, and 18 bases lay between the germline ends. Germline lookup yields CDR1 DFQATT and CDR2 SNEGSKA (reference sequence). The CDR3 is made up of 14 amino acids. The CDR3 coding sequence is TGCAGTGCTAGTTTGGGTGAGACCTGGCGCGAGCAGTACTTC. This sequence encodes CSASLGETWREQYF.

This clonotype was seen more than once but under ten times. The chain combines TRBV29-1 with TRBJ2-2, with 11 bases identical to TRBD2. Trimming removed 6 bases from V and 5 bases from J; junction bases left unmatched: 5. Germline V gene lookup returns CDR1 SQVTM and CDR2 ANQGSEA. This CDR3 is 14 amino acids long. CDR3 coding DNA: TGCAGCGTCCGAGGACTAGCGGGTACCGGGGAGCTGTTTTTT. Its protein product is CSVRGLAGTGELFF.

The V call is TRBV28, the J call TRBJ2-7; 10 positions match TRBD2. CDR1 MDHEN and CDR2 SYDVKM come from the germline V gene. J gave up 2 bases and V 4 bases, and 5 bases lay outside the gene matches. The CDR3 has 15 amino acids. CDR3 nucleotide sequence: TGTGCCAGCAGTTCTGGACTAGCGGCCCCCTACGAGCAGTACTTC. Translating it yields CASSSGLAAPYEQYF.

This chain uses TRBV19 with TRBJ1-1; TRBD1 aligns across 10 bases. The ends lost 9 bases at V and 4 bases at J; junction bases unmatched: 11. Germline values: CDR1 LNHDA, CDR2 SQIVND (reference sequence). The CDR3 is 15 residues long. The CDR3 region is CASTRDRGLVTEAFF. CDR3 sequence (DNA): TGTGCCAGCACCCGGGACAGGGGTCTTGTCACTGAAGCTTTCTTT.

In its sample, this clonotype was seen a few times. The rearrangement joins TRBV24-1 to TRBJ2-2, with D possibly matching TRBD2 (6 bases). CDR3 length equals 14 residues. The V gene lost 2 bases and the J gene lost 6 bases, with 9 bases spanning the gap. Germline CDR1 KGHDR, CDR2 SFDVKD. The DNA of the CDR3 is TGTGCCACCAGTGATTGGACTAATCCCGGGGAGCTGTTTTTT. This codes for CATSDWTNPGELFF.

This clonotype was seen many times. The chain has TRBV12-3 or TRBV12-4 and TRBJ2-3; 9 bases match TRBD2. V gave up 7 bases and J gave up 5 bases; unmatched junction bases: 10. This CDR3 is 15 amino acids long. DNA of the CDR3: TGTGCCAGCACCCTGGGGGCGGGAGGGGGAGATACGCAGTATTTT. It is translated as CASTLGAGGGDTQYF.

The chain combines TRBV11-2 with TRBJ2-3; 9 bases are shared with TRBD1. V shed 1 base, J shed 6 bases, and the junction held 8 bases outside the gene matches. Germline assignment: CDR1 SGHAT and CDR2 FQNNGV. CDR3 length: 16 amino acids. The CDR3 bases are TGTGCCAGCAGCTTAGGACCACAGGGGGCATTGGATACGCAGTATTTT. This sequence encodes CASSLGPQGALDTQYF.

The chain links TRBV20-1 to TRBJ2-1; no definite D call. This CDR3 contains 11 residues. Germline-derived CDR1 and CDR2 are DFQATT and SNEGSKA (reference sequence). V dropped 1 base and J dropped 8 bases, with 6 bases sitting between them. In DNA, the CDR3 is TGCAGTGCTAGAGTCATGCATGAGCAGTTCTTC. Its translation: CSARVMHEQFF.

This clonotype turned up a few times. The chain combines TRBV2 with TRBJ1-6, with 9 bases fitting TRBD1. The CDR3 consists of 15 residues. Germline values: CDR1 SNHLY, CDR2 FYNNEI. The V segment lost 7 bases and the J segment 3 bases; nucleotides outside the gene matches: 4. CDR3 loop: CASTGQGSYNSPLHF. DNA of the CDR3: TGTGCCAGCACCGGACAGGGGAGCTATAATTCACCCCTCCACTTT.

This clonotype was counted only a few times. In DNA, the CDR3 is TGTGCCAGCAGGGGAGGCATGGATCCTAACGAGCAGTACTTC. Protein: CASRGGMDPNEQYF. The gene calls are TRBV12-3 or TRBV12-4 and TRBJ2-7, with a tentative D call TRBD2 (6 bases). This CDR3 is 14 amino acids long. V gave up 6 bases and J gave up 5 bases, with 17 bases separating them.

The chain carries TRBV24-1 and TRBJ2-3, with 7 nucleotides matching TRBD2. Per germline, CDR1 KGHDR and CDR2 SFDVKD. J lost 4 bases, V lost 9 bases, and 9 bases had no gene match. The CDR3 length is 14 residues. The CDR3 coding sequence is TGTGCCACCGCCGCGGGGGATTTCGCAGATACGCAGTATTTT. Protein: CATAAGDFADTQYF.

This clonotype has more than one count but fewer than ten. The chain is built from TRBV14 and TRBJ2-1; 9 nucleotides line up with TRBD1. This CDR3 has 16 residues. CDR1 SGHDN and CDR2 FVKESK come from the germline V gene. With V trimmed by 2 bases and J by 5 bases, 7 bases remained unmatched. The CDR3 protein is CASSQPGTGTNNEQFF. The CDR3 coding sequence is TGTGCCAGCAGCCAACCAGGGACAGGGACTAACAATGAGCAGTTCTTC.

A single count supports this clonotype. The chain uses TRBV5-1 and TRBJ2-3; TRBD1 might be the D (5 bases). The CDR3 totals 17 residues. CDR1 and CDR2 from the germline V gene are SGHRS and YFSETQ. Trimming took 1 base from V and 2 from J, leaving 17 bases between them. The CDR3 is CASSLRGSERTTDTQYF. For the CDR3, the DNA is TGCGCCAGCAGCTTGAGGGGCAGCGAGAGGACCACAGATACGCAGTATTTT.

The V gene is TRBV4-1, the J gene TRBJ2-4; 9 nucleotides match TRBD1. Germline loops: CDR1 MGHRA, CDR2 YSYEKL. V was clipped by 6 bases and J by 3 bases; unmatched bases: 9. This CDR3 is built from 16 residues. The CDR3 sequence: CASRAGQGSVKNIQYF. DNA of the CDR3: TGCGCCAGCAGGGCAGGACAGGGGTCTGTCAAAAACATTCAGTACTTC.

This clonotype appeared a few times. The chain joins TRBV7-3 to TRBJ2-1; weak D call: TRBD2 (6 bases). CDR1 is SGHTA and CDR2 is FQGTGA in the germline V gene. This CDR3 region has 14 residues. Trimming left V 1 base short and J 4 bases short, with 8 bases between. CDR3 loop: CASSLNREYNEQFF. CDR3 bases: TGTGCCAGCAGCTTAAACCGGGAGTACAATGAGCAGTTCTTC.

This clonotype was recorded a few times. V gene TRBV11-2 combines with J gene TRBJ1-3; D unclear. This CDR3 spans 12 amino acids. V was clipped by 5 bases and J by 4 bases, with 6 bases between them. CDR1 is SGHAT and CDR2 is FQNNGV in the germline V gene. DNA of the CDR3: TGTGCCAGCAGCCGTTTAGGAAACACCATATATTTT. Residues: CASSRLGNTIYF.

The V call is TRBV24-1, the J call TRBJ2-3, with D uncertain. Germline assignment: CDR1 KGHDR and CDR2 SFDVKD. The CDR3 is made up of 12 amino acids. The V and J ends lost 0 bases and 10 bases respectively, with 7 bases between them. The CDR3 coding sequence is TGTGCCACCAGTGATTTGCACCGCTCGCAGTATTTT. Translating it yields CATSDLHRSQYF.

This clonotype was counted between two and nine times. The J gene is TRBJ2-1, the V gene TRBV5-1; D gene unclear. Trimming pared 4 bases from V and 0 bases from J, leaving 5 bases between. Germline lookup yields CDR1 SGHRS and CDR2 YFSETQ. The CDR3 sequence is 13 residues long. The DNA of the CDR3 is TGCGCCAGCAGCGCCGACTCCTACAATGAGCAGTTCTTC. It codes for CASSADSYNEQFF. The entire variable domain, with the rest obtained from reference TRBV5-1 and TRBJ2-1, is as follows: KAGVTQTPRYLIKTRGQQVTLSCSPISGHRSVSWYQQTPGQGLQFLFEYFSETQRNKGNFPGRFSGRQFSNSRSEMNVSTLELGDSALYLCASSADSYNEQFFGPGTRLTVL.

This clonotype has only a few counts. This chain links TRBV2 with TRBJ2-3; D is possibly TRBD1 or TRBD2 (5 bases each). CDR3 size: 15 residues. Germline CDR1 is SNHLY and CDR2 is FYNNEI. Trimming pared 1 base from V and 4 bases from J, leaving 12 bases between. DNA for the CDR3: TGTGCCAGCAGTGAAGTCAGGGAGTCAGCAGATACGCAGTATTTT. It specifies CASSEVRESADTQYF. The variable domain in full, with the rest retrieved from reference TRBV2 and TRBJ2-3, is EPEVTQTPSHQVTQMGQEVILRCVPISNHLYFYWYRQILGQKVEFLVSFYNNEISEKSEIFDDQFSVERPDGSNFTLKIRSTKLEDSAMYFCASSEVRESADTQYFGPGTRLTVL.

The V call is TRBV6-1, the J call TRBJ1-1; tentatively, D is TRBD1 (5 bases). V gave up 10 bases and J gave up 1 base, with 13 bases separating them. Germline CDR1 reads MNHNS; CDR2 reads SASEGT. The CDR3 has 13 amino acids. The CDR3 reads CATRLQGNTEAFF. The CDR3 nucleotides read TGTGCCACCCGGCTTCAGGGGAACACTGAAGCTTTCTTT.

This clonotype was observed a handful of times. The gene calls are TRBV11-2 and TRBJ2-5; 7 bases fit TRBD1. V lost 2 bases and J lost 2; bases outside the gene matches: 11. There are 17 residues in the CDR3. The germline gives CDR1 SGHAT, CDR2 FQNNGV. CDR3 bases: TGTGCCAGCAGCTTATGGGCGACCGGGACAGTACAAGAGACCCAGTACTTC. This codes for CASSLWATGTVQETQYF.

This clonotype was observed many times. V usage is TRBV13 and J usage is TRBJ2-5, with D perhaps assigned TRBD1 or TRBD2 (5 bases each). V was shortened by 5 bases and J by 4 bases, with 11 bases between the two germline ends. The V gene's germline CDR1 is PRHDT and CDR2 FYEKMQ (reference sequence). This CDR3 comprises 13 residues. The chain's CDR3 is CASSPSGGETQYF. The CDR3 nucleotides read TGTGCCAGCAGCCCCAGTGGGGGAGAGACCCAGTACTTC.

This clonotype was found a few times. The chain uses TRBV3-1 and TRBJ2-2; D possibly corresponds to TRBD2 (6 bases). CDR3 size: 18 residues. Deletions cut 1 base from V and 0 bases from J, with 15 bases between. Germline CDR1 reads LGHDT; CDR2 reads YNNKEL (reference sequence). CDR3 sequence (DNA): TGTGCCAGCAGCCAAGTGTATAGAGCGGGCGCGAACACCGGGGAGCTGTTTTTT. Its protein is CASSQVYRAGANTGELFF. Together with reference TRBV3-1 and TRBJ2-2, the CDR3 gives the full variable domain: DTAVSQTPKYLVTQMGNDKSIKCEQNLGHDTMYWYKQDSKKFLKIMFSYNNKELIINETVPNRFSPKSPDKAHLNLHINSLELGDSAVYFCASSQVYRAGANTGELFFGEGSRLTVL.

This clonotype appeared many times. The chain has TRBV12-3 or TRBV12-4 and TRBJ1-1; D gene ambiguous. Trimming took off 6 bases at V and 1 base at J, with 9 bases between the two ends. This CDR3 spans 13 amino acids. The CDR3 region is CASRVQTNTEAFF. In DNA form, the CDR3 reads TGTGCCAGCAGAGTACAGACGAACACTGAAGCTTTCTTT.

Ten or more counts support this clonotype. V gene TRBV3-1 combines with J gene TRBJ2-2; D gene uncertain. V was cut by 3 bases and J by 2 bases, with 7 bases left in between. The CDR3 runs to 14 residues. Germline V CDR1 and CDR2: LGHDT, YNNKEL (reference sequence). As DNA, the CDR3 is TGTGCCAGCAGCCAGGGCGGAAACACCGGGGAGCTGTTTTTT. This gives the protein CASSQGGNTGELFF. Drawing the rest from reference TRBV3-1 and TRBJ2-2, the complete variable domain is DTAVSQTPKYLVTQMGNDKSIKCEQNLGHDTMYWYKQDSKKFLKIMFSYNNKELIINETVPNRFSPKSPDKAHLNLHINSLELGDSAVYFCASSQGGNTGELFFGEGSRLTVL.

Ten or more counts support this clonotype. The chain has TRBV5-6 and TRBJ1-1; D gene unclear. The CDR3 is made up of 15 amino acids. Germline CDR1 reads SGHDT; CDR2 reads YYEEEE. The germline V and J ends were trimmed by 4 bases and 0 bases, with 13 bases remaining between them. CDR3 sequence: CASSRKGYMNTEAFF. CDR3 nucleotides: TGTGCCAGCAGCCGGAAGGGTTACATGAACACTGAAGCTTTCTTT.

This clonotype showed up just a few times. This chain connects TRBV20-1 to TRBJ1-5, with TRBD1 matching over 7 bases. Germline CDR1 is DFQATT and CDR2 is SNEGSKA (reference sequence). The V and J ends lost 3 bases and 5 bases, in that order; junction bases with no gene match: 7. The CDR3 runs 14 residues. This chain's CDR3 is CSARRQGADQPQHF. The CDR3 DNA sequence: TGCAGTGCTAGGAGACAGGGTGCGGATCAGCCCCAGCATTTT.